The T cell receptor beta chain described here comes from a study of T cells in Graves' hyperthyroidism and ophthalmopathy. The study excluded patients with uncontrolled infection, other autoimmune disease, pregnancy or lactation. Clinical symptoms, serum thyroxine and TRAb, thyroid ultrasound and orbital computed tomography together formed the diagnostic basis. RNA transcripts served as the template for amplifying TCR beta CDR3 regions. HTBI primers drove first-round RT-PCR of the TCR CDR3. A single record per CDR3 protein comes from TCRdb applying MiXCR to the multiplex PCR reads. The data contain 30,000 to 45,000 distinct CDR3 sequences, about 47% of them seen just once; the ten biggest clones take up 17%. Looked up from germline, CDR1 is SEHNR and CDR2 is FQNEAQ (reference sequence). The CDR3 totals 15 residues. The V end was cut by 3 bases, the J end by 5 bases, with 11 bases between.

Sequencing used blood. The chain recombines TRBV7-9 with TRBJ1-6, with TRBD1 as a possible D gene (5 bases). The clonotype was recovered from a man aged 35-49 years with Graves' ophthalmopathy. CDR3 loop: CASSLGDWDNSPLHF. In DNA, the CDR3 is TGTGCCAGCAGCTTGGGGGACTGGGATAATTCACCCCTCCACTTT.